Presented here are 6 T cell receptor beta chains from one specimen sequenced in a study of blood T cells in healthy people across ages. For the second PCR, which ran for about 6 to 11 cycles, a sample-barcoded 5' primer and a J-beta primer mix were used. TCRdb reanalysed the 5' RACE reads using MiXCR and keeps one entry per CDR3 protein. The sample lists 450,000 to 700,000 distinct CDR3 sequences, 27% seen once, with under 20% in the top ten. Sequencing used blood. The receptors stem from a woman in her seventies in good health.

This clonotype occurred a few times. The chain joins TRBV7-3 to TRBJ1-3; no definite D call. Deletions cut 1 base from V and 0 bases from J, with 13 bases between. CDR1 is SGHTA and CDR2 is FQGTGA in the germline V gene. The CDR3 is made up of 17 amino acids. CDR3 residues: CASSLSGGPSSGNTIYF. DNA for the CDR3: TGTGCCAGCAGCTTAAGCGGCGGCCCGAGCTCTGGAAACACCATATATTTT.

This sequence joins TRBV3-1 and TRBJ1-2; maybe TRBD1 (5 bases). The CDR3 is 17 residues long. Germline V gene sequence: CDR1 LGHDT, CDR2 YNNKEL (reference sequence). V gave up 0 bases and J gave up 3 bases, with 17 bases separating them. In DNA, the CDR3 is TGTGCCAGCAGCCAAGAAGGTGGTAGGGGTTATCACTATGGCTACACCTTC. This encodes CASSQEGGRGYHYGYTF.

This chain joins TRBV24-1 and TRBJ2-1; no definite D call. The CDR3 consists of 15 residues. The V end was cut by 2 bases, the J end by 2 bases, with 9 bases between. Germline loops: CDR1 KGHDR, CDR2 SFDVKD. The CDR3 coding sequence is TGTGCCACCAGTGATTCTGGGTCCCCCTACAATGAGCAGTTCTTC. This codes for CATSDSGSPYNEQFF.

This clonotype was seen more than once but under ten times. The chain recombines TRBV6-5 with TRBJ1-2, with 10 nucleotides matching TRBD1. Germline CDR1 MNHEY, CDR2 SVGAGI. The CDR3 sequence is 15 residues long. V lost 6 bases and J lost 2; bases outside the gene matches: 6. The CDR3 nucleotides read TGTGCCAGCAGCACCCCGGGACAGGGGAACTATGGCTACACCTTC. Translating it yields CASSTPGQGNYGYTF.

CDR3 protein: CASSLGQTSSTDTQYF. For the CDR3, the DNA is TGCGCCAGCAGCTTGGGACAGACTTCTAGCACAGATACGCAGTATTTT. The rearrangement uses TRBV5-1 and TRBJ2-3, with a weak D call TRBD1 (5 bases). CDR3 length: 16 residues. V was pared by 0 bases and J by 0 bases, with 11 bases between. Per the germline V gene, CDR1 is SGHRS and CDR2 is YFSETQ.

This chain joins TRBV2 and TRBJ2-1, with D possibly matching TRBD1 (6 bases). This CDR3 has 15 amino acids. Deletions cut 6 bases from V and 6 bases from J, with 18 bases between. In germline, CDR1 is SNHLY, CDR2 FYNNEI. The CDR3 sequence is CASRPQGFLTNEQFF. The CDR3 nucleotides read TGTGCCAGCAGGCCACAGGGATTTCTTACCAATGAGCAGTTCTTC.